This T cell receptor (beta chain) was sequenced for a study of shared clonotypes between healthy human individuals. Whole-study findings and limits: Apart from blood, nothing was sampled; tissue repertoires likely differ.

Profiling relied on immunoSEQ multiplex PCR, and the TCRdb table lists in-frame clones only, not all of them. The table includes millions of clones, just over 90% detected once. Regarding this clone: Its matching antigen is unknown.

CDR3 length: 18 amino acids. CDR1 SGHDT and CDR2 YYEEEE come from the germline V gene. Trimming took 4 bases from V and 1 from J; bases not matched to a gene: 9. The specimen sequenced was naive CD4+ T cells from PBMCs. Documented subset: CD45RA+ positively selected. The V call is TRBV5-6, the J call TRBJ2-6; 9 positions agree with TRBD1. The clonotype originates from a man between 18 and 35 years old in good health. Some clones in this sample may be carry-over from other donors' samples. Here the CDR3 reads CASSPRQGVTSGANVLTF. CDR3 bases: TGTGCCAGCAGCCCCCGACAGGGGGTTACTTCTGGGGCCAACGTCCTGACTTTC.